The TCR beta chain described here comes from a study of cytomegalovirus exposure and HLA in healthy donors. Study-level results: Analysis was performed later, and it showed HLA-associated TCR beta chains to be more clonally expanded than equally common others.

For this clone: Its antigen is currently unknown.

The CDR3 is made up of 15 amino acids. Germline CDR1 reads MNHEY; CDR2 reads SVGAGI. Trimming removed 5 bases from V and 2 bases from J; junction bases left unmatched: 6. The PCR had 60 Vbeta and 13 Jbeta primers. Profiled with immunoSEQ multiplex PCR; TCRdb holds only in-frame clones, not every one. The sample gives about 150,000 clones, roughly 81% of which show up once; approximately 2.5% is in the top ten. This rearrangement joins TRBV6-5 to TRBJ1-2, with 9 bases lining up with TRBD1. The receptor was derived from a young woman in good health and CMV-seronegative. The specimen was PBMCs. CDR3 loop: CASSRPGTGNYGYTF. The CDR3 DNA is TGTGCCAGCAGTCGTCCCGGGACAGGGAACTATGGCTACACCTTC.